This is a list of T cell receptor beta chains from one sample in a study of response to subunit inactivated influenza vaccine. TCRdb reprocessed the RT-PCR reads with MiXCR, giving one entry per CDR3 protein. This table holds about 650,000 distinct CDR3 sequences, 11% to 15% found once. The sequencing used PBMCs from blood, collected 14 to 15 days before vaccination. The receptors shown here come from a man aged 50 to 59 who received an inactivated influenza vaccine. Each CDR3 is given with its conserved first and last residue.

v_gene,j_gene,CDR3aa
TRBV27,TRBJ1-1,CASRSAPAEAFF
TRBV4-1,TRBJ2-4,CASSPRHWDIQYF
TRBV29-1,TRBJ2-7,CSVEDRRVGSYEQYF
TRBV5-6,TRBJ2-1,CASSYPITGALVYNEQFF
TRBV7-2,TRBJ1-6,CASSTVKGWDTPLHF
TRBV4-1,TRBJ1-5,CASSRGGGIYSNQPQHF
TRBV6-2/TRBV6-3,TRBJ1-6,CASSYSTALLSYNSPLHF
TRBV7-2,TRBJ1-1,CASSPETGAVNTEAFF
TRBV20-1,TRBJ2-7,CSASSGKTYEQYF
TRBV12-3/TRBV12-4,TRBJ2-2,CASGLGAGNTGELFF
TRBV20-1,TRBJ2-1,CSAISLGLAPRNEQFF
TRBV5-1,TRBJ1-2,CASSLAQGVDGYTF
TRBV4-2,TRBJ2-1,CASSQDSEGSYNEQFF
TRBV5-1,TRBJ1-5,CASSLGGMDQPQHF
TRBV5-1,TRBJ2-1,CASSLGFRDDEQFF
TRBV25-1,TRBJ1-2,CASSDPFGNGYTF
TRBV7-2,TRBJ2-1,CASSLGMTGVVEQFF
TRBV3-1,TRBJ2-7,CASSRQGLFFYEQYF
TRBV28,TRBJ1-1,CASNLQGPTEAFF
TRBV18,TRBJ2-5,CASSPWEAETQYF
TRBV13,TRBJ2-1,CASSPERGQGFYNEQFF
TRBV10-3,TRBJ2-1,CAISTTRGTEQFF
TRBV5-4,TRBJ2-1,CASSPRDRDRNEQFF
TRBV29-1,TRBJ2-4,CSVYQPGGDIQYF
TRBV7-8,TRBJ2-5,CASSLAFQGAGETQYF
TRBV12-3/TRBV12-4,TRBJ1-5,CASSLSGNSNQPQHF
TRBV27,TRBJ2-7,CASSTGTVPPYEQYF